This TCR beta chain is from a study of shared clonotypes between healthy human individuals. CDR1 and CDR2 from the germline V gene are SGHAT and FQNNGV. Between the trimmed V and J ends, which lost 2 bases and 6 bases, there was a span of 15 bases. The CDR3 is 15 residues long. Researchers partitioned CD4+ cells into CD45RA+ naive and CD45RA-negative memory subsets. The method was immunoSEQ multiplex PCR; TCRdb's version includes in-frame clones alone and lacks a portion of them. The table has 550,000 to 850,000 clones, approximately 74% seen once; the top ten hold about 1.8%. This clonotype originated in a young woman in good health. This chain links TRBV11-2 with TRBJ2-3; tentative D call: TRBD1 (5 bases). Material: memory CD4+ T cells sorted from blood. Described subset: CD45RA-negative fraction. The CDR3: CASSLMSGLADTQYF. The CDR3 DNA follows: TGTGCCAGCAGCTTAATGTCAGGGTTGGCGGATACGCAGTATTTT.